This T cell receptor beta chain was obtained from a study of cytomegalovirus exposure and HLA in healthy donors. Regarding the study as a whole: Sequences of the TCR beta chain were said to predict the HLA-A and HLA-B alleles of most subjects accurately. Highest at DRB1 and lowest at HLA-C, TCR association rates differed among HLA loci in a later analysis. Diagnosis of cytomegalovirus status made by the classifier reportedly showed high specificity and sensitivity.

Germline V gene data show CDR1 as MNHEY and CDR2 as SVGAGI. V lost 6 bases, J lost 3 bases, and 9 bases lay in between. CDR3 length: 13 amino acids. As concerns this clone: Its cognate antigen is unknown.

PCR amplification relied on 60 Vbeta primers (plus 13 Jbeta primers). Clones were sequenced by immunoSEQ multiplex PCR, and TCRdb holds only the in-frame ones, with some missing. The sample data list 150,000 to 200,000 clones. Sequencing was performed on PBMCs. The TCR originated in a woman under 30 in good health and CMV-seropositive. The chain recombines TRBV6-5 with TRBJ1-5; D is uncertain. The CDR3 DNA sequence: TGTGCCAGCAGGAGAGATCTCAATCAGCCCCAGCATTTT. The encoded protein is CASRRDLNQPQHF.